The clone carrying this TCR beta chain was observed a single time. Antigen specificity is unknown. Unmatched junction bases numbered 10, after V lost 5 bases and J lost 8 bases. There are 14 residues in the CDR3. In germline, CDR1 is LNHDA, CDR2 SQIVND (reference sequence). The sample comes from a study of T cell responses to AZD1222 COVID-19 vaccine. Findings and limits, study-wide: Repertoires in all cases were sampled only once the peak T cell response had passed. The CD4 TCRs associated with vaccination extended across spike and predominated at 160-218 and 743-854.

TCRdb keeps only in-frame clones here, not all; method: immunoSEQ multiplex PCR. The data hold 130,000 or so clones, with roughly 87% observed a single time. The sequence was collected from an adult who received the AZD1222 COVID-19 vaccine. Sequencing used peripheral blood, obtained 28 days after the second AZD1222 dose. The rearrangement uses TRBV19 and TRBJ1-2; 8 bases are a match to TRBD1. The CDR3 sequence is CASSFSDRVGGYTF. The CDR3 DNA follows: TGTGCCAGTAGTTTCTCGGACAGGGTAGGAGGCTACACCTTC.